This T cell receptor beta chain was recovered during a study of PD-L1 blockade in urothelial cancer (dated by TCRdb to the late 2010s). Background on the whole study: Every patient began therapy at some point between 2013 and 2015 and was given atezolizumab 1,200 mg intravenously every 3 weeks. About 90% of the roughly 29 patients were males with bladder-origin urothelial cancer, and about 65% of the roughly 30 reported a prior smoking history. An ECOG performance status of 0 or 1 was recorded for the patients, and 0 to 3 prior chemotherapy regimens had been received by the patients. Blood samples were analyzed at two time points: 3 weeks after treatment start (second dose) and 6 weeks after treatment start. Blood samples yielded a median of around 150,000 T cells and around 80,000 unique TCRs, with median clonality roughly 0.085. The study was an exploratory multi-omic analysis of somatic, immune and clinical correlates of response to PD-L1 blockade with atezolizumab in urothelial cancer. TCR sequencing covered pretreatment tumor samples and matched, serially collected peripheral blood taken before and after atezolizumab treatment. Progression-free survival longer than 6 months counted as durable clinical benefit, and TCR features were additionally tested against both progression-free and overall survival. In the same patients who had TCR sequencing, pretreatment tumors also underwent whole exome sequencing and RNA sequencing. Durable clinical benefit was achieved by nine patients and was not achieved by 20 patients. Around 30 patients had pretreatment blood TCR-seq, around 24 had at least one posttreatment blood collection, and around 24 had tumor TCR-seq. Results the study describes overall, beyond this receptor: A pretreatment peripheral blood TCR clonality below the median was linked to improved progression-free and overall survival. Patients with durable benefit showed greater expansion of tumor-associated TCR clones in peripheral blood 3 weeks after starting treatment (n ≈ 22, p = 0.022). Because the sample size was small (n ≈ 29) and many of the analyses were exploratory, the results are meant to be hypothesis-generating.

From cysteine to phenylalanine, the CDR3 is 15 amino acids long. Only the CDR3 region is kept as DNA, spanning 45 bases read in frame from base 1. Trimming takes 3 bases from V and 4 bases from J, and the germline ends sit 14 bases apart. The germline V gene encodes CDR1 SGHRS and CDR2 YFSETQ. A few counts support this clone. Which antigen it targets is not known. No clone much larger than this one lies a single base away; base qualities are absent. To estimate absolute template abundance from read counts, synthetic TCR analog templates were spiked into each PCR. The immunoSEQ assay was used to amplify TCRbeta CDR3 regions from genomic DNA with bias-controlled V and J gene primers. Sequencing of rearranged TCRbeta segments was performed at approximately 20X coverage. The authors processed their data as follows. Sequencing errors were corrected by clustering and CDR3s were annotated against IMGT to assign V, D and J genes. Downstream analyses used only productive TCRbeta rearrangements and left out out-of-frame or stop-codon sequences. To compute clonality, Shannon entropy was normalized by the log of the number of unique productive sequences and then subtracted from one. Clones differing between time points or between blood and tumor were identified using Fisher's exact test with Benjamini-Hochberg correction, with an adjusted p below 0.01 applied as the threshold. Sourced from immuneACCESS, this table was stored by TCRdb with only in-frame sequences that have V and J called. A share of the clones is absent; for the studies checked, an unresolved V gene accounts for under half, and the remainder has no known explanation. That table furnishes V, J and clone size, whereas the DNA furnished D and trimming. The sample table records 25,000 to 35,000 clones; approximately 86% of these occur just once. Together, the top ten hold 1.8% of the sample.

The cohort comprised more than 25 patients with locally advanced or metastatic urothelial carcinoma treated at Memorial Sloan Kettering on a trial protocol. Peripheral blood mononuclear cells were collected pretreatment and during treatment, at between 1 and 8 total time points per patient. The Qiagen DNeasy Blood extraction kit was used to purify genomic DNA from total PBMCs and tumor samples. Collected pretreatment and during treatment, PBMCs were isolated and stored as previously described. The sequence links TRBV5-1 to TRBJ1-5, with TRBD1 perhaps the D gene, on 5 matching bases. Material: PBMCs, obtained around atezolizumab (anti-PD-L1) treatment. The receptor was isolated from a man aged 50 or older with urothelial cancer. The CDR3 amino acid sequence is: CASSSGIQENQPQHF. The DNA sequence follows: TGCGCCAGCAGCTCCGGCATACAGGAGAATCAGCCCCAGCATTTT.